This TCR beta chain was obtained from a study of blood T cells in healthy people across ages. Study outcomes and limitations: A greater number of naive CD4+ cells and higher diversity distinguished long-lived donors from aged donors. The study could not conclusively compare naive and antigen-experienced cells, given its unsorted PBMCs.

The length of the CDR3 is 17 residues. Per germline, CDR1 MDHEN and CDR2 SYDVKM. In regard to this clonotype: Its specificity is unknown.

PCR was performed a second time for roughly 7 to 11 cycles using a sample-barcoded 5' primer and a J-beta primer mix. Every cDNA was tagged by a template-switch adaptor with 12 random nucleotides. TCRdb reprocessed the 5' RACE reads with MiXCR, giving one entry per CDR3 protein. The repertoire holds 1.5 million or so distinct CDR3 sequences, with roughly 40% as singletons. The sample was blood. The genes are TRBV28 and TRBJ2-7; 14 nucleotides agree with TRBD2. The tail of the sequence fits TRBJ2-5 better, so the J call may be wrong. The TCR sequence derives from a woman aged 18-29 years in good health. As DNA, the CDR3 is TGTGCCAGCGGCGAGGGACTAGCGGGGGCCAAACAAGAGACCCAGTACTTC. Translation gives CASGEGLAGAKQETQYF.